The clone carrying this T cell receptor (beta chain) came up a few times. This record comes from a study of blood T cell repertoires in COVID-19. Data came from immunoSEQ multiplex PCR; TCRdb stores just in-frame clones and leaves some out. The sample lists about 47,000 clones, 70% to 90% occurring once. The CDR3 is 15 amino acids. Germline loops: CDR1 LNHDA, CDR2 SQIVND (reference sequence). The V gene lost 5 bases and the J gene lost 1 base, with 12 bases spanning the gap. The J gene is TRBJ1-5, the V gene TRBV19; the D gene is possibly TRBD1 (6 bases). The sequencing input was peripheral blood. The TCR sequence derives from a man between 45 and 60 years old with active COVID-19. CDR3 in amino acids: CASSRPQGSNQPQHF. The CDR3, as DNA: TGTGCCAGTAGTCGCCCACAGGGAAGCAATCAGCCCCAGCATTTT.